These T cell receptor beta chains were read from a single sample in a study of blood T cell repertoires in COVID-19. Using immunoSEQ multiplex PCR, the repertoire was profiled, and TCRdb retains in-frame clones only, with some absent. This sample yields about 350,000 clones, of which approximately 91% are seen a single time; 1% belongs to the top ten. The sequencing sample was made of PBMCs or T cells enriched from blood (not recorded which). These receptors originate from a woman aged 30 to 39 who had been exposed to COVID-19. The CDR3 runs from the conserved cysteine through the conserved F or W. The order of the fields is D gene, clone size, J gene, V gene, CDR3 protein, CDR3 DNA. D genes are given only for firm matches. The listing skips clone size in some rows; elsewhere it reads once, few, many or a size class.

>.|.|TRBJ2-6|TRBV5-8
CASRARGSGANVLTF
TGTGCCAGCAGGGCCCGGGGGTCAGGGGCCAACGTCCTGACTTTC
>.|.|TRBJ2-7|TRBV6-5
CASSYSRGGITNEQYF
TGTGCCAGCAGTTACTCGAGGGGAGGAATAACCAACGAGCAGTACTTC
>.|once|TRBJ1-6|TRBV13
CASSPQGGRDRNSPLHF
TGTGCCAGCAGCCCCCAGGGAGGGAGGGACCGTAATTCACCCCTCCACTTT
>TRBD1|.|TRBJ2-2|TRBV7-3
CASSVPRDRDNTGELFF
TGTGCCAGCAGCGTCCCCCGGGACAGAGATAACACCGGGGAGCTGTTTTTT
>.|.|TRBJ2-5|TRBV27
CASSYGQLRQETQYF
TGTGCCAGCAGTTACGGACAGCTCCGCCAAGAGACCCAGTACTTC
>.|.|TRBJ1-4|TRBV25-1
CASSDLGQVNEKLFF
TGTGCCAGCAGTGATTTGGGACAAGTTAATGAAAAACTGTTTTTT
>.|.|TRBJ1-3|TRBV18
CASSPLEFSGNTIYF
TGTGCCAGCTCACCACTCGAGTTCTCTGGAAACACCATATATTTT
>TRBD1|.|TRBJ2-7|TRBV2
CASEDRGVSYEQYF
TGTGCCAGCGAGGACAGGGGGGTTTCCTACGAGCAGTACTTC
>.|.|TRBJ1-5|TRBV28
CASSFLVVPNSNQPQHF
TGTGCCAGCAGTTTTCTTGTAGTCCCCAATAGCAATCAGCCCCAGCATTTT
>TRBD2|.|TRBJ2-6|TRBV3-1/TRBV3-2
CASSRRLASRAGANVLTF
TGTGCCAGCAGCCGTAGACTAGCGAGTAGGGCTGGGGCCAACGTCCTGACTTTC
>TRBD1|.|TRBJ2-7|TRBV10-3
CAISVGDRASYEQYF
TGTGCCATCAGTGTAGGGGACAGGGCCTCCTACGAGCAGTACTTC
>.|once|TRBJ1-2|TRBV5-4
CASSGRGGYTF
TGTGCCAGCAGCGGGCGAGGGGGCTACACCTTC
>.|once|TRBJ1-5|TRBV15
CATSRDRSTGQPQHF
TGTGCCACCAGCAGAGATCGTAGTACGGGGCAGCCCCAGCATTTT
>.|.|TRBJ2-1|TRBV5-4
CASSLHGYSYNEQFF
TGTGCCAGCAGTCTACACGGGTATTCCTACAATGAGCAGTTCTTC
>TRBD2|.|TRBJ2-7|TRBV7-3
CASSLGLFRRERYEQYF
TGTGCCAGCAGCTTAGGGCTATTTCGGCGGGAGCGGTACGAGCAGTACTTC
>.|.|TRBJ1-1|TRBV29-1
CSVTGQVNTEAFF
TGCAGCGTTACTGGACAAGTGAACACTGAAGCTTTCTTT
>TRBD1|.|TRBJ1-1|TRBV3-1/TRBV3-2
CASSRDRDTEAFF
TGTGCCAGCAGCCGGGACAGAGACACTGAAGCTTTCTTT
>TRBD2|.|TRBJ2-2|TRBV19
CASKERGSTGELFF
TGTGCCAGTAAGGAGCGGGGCTCCACCGGGGAGCTGTTTTTT
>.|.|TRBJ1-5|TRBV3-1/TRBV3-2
CASSFAGARNQPQHF
TGTGCCAGCAGCTTCGCAGGGGCGAGGAATCAGCCCCAGCATTTT
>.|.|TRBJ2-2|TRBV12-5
CASGPGPSGAAGELFF
TGTGCTAGTGGTCCCGGTCCCTCGGGAGCGGCCGGGGAGCTGTTTTTT
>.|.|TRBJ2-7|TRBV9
CASSVGGTYEQYF
TGTGCCAGCAGCGTAGGCGGTACCTACGAGCAGTACTTC
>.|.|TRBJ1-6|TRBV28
CASSSGHLSSYNSPLHF
TGTGCCAGCAGTTCGGGACACCTGAGCTCCTATAATTCACCCCTCCACTTT
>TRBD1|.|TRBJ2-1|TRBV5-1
CASSPPPQGVLGPDEQFF
TGCGCCAGCAGCCCCCCCCCTCAGGGGGTTCTGGGACCCGATGAGCAGTTCTTC
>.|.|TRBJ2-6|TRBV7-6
CASSLAEGANVLTF
TGTGCCAGCAGCTTAGCGGAGGGGGCCAACGTCCTGACTTTC
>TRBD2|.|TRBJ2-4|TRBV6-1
CASSGRRLATNLAKNIQYF
TGTGCCAGCAGTGGGAGGAGACTAGCGACGAATTTAGCCAAAAACATTCAGTACTTC
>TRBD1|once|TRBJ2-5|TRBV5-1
CASTGQGARGETQYF
TGCGCCAGCACGGGACAGGGGGCGCGGGGAGAGACCCAGTACTTC
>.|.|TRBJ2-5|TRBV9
CASSPGGVGSRETQYF
TGTGCCAGCAGCCCCGGGGGAGTCGGATCCCGAGAGACCCAGTACTTC
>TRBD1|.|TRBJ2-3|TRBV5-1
CASSLQHRGVVRTDTQYF
TGCGCCAGCAGCTTACAACACAGGGGAGTCGTGAGAACAGATACGCAGTATTTT
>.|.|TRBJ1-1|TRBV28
CASSPAGVWYTEAFF
TGTGCCAGCAGTCCTGCAGGGGTCTGGTATACTGAAGCTTTCTTT
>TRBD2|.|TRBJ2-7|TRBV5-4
CASSWSGTSYEQYF
TGTGCCAGCAGTTGGAGCGGGACCTCCTACGAGCAGTACTTC
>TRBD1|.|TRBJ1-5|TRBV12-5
CASGQPTGARSQPQHF
TGTGCTAGTGGTCAACCGACAGGGGCCCGCAGTCAGCCCCAGCATTTT
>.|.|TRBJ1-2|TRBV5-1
CASSPLADSNYGYTF
TGCGCCAGCAGCCCGTTGGCTGACTCAAACTATGGCTACACCTTC
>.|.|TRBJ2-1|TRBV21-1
CASSKEGQGEGLAGSSYNEQFF
TGTGCCAGCAGCAAAGAAGGTCAGGGAGAGGGACTAGCGGGGAGTTCCTACAATGAGCAGTTCTTC
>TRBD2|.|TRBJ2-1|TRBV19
CASRPGLAYYNEQFF
TGTGCCAGTAGACCGGGACTAGCGTACTACAATGAGCAGTTCTTC
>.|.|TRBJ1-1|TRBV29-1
CSVEQGRAEAFF
TGCAGCGTTGAGCAGGGGAGGGCTGAAGCTTTCTTT
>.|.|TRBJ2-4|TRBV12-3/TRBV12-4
CASSLSGRGIQYF
TGTGCCAGCAGTTTATCGGGTCGGGGCATTCAGTACTTC